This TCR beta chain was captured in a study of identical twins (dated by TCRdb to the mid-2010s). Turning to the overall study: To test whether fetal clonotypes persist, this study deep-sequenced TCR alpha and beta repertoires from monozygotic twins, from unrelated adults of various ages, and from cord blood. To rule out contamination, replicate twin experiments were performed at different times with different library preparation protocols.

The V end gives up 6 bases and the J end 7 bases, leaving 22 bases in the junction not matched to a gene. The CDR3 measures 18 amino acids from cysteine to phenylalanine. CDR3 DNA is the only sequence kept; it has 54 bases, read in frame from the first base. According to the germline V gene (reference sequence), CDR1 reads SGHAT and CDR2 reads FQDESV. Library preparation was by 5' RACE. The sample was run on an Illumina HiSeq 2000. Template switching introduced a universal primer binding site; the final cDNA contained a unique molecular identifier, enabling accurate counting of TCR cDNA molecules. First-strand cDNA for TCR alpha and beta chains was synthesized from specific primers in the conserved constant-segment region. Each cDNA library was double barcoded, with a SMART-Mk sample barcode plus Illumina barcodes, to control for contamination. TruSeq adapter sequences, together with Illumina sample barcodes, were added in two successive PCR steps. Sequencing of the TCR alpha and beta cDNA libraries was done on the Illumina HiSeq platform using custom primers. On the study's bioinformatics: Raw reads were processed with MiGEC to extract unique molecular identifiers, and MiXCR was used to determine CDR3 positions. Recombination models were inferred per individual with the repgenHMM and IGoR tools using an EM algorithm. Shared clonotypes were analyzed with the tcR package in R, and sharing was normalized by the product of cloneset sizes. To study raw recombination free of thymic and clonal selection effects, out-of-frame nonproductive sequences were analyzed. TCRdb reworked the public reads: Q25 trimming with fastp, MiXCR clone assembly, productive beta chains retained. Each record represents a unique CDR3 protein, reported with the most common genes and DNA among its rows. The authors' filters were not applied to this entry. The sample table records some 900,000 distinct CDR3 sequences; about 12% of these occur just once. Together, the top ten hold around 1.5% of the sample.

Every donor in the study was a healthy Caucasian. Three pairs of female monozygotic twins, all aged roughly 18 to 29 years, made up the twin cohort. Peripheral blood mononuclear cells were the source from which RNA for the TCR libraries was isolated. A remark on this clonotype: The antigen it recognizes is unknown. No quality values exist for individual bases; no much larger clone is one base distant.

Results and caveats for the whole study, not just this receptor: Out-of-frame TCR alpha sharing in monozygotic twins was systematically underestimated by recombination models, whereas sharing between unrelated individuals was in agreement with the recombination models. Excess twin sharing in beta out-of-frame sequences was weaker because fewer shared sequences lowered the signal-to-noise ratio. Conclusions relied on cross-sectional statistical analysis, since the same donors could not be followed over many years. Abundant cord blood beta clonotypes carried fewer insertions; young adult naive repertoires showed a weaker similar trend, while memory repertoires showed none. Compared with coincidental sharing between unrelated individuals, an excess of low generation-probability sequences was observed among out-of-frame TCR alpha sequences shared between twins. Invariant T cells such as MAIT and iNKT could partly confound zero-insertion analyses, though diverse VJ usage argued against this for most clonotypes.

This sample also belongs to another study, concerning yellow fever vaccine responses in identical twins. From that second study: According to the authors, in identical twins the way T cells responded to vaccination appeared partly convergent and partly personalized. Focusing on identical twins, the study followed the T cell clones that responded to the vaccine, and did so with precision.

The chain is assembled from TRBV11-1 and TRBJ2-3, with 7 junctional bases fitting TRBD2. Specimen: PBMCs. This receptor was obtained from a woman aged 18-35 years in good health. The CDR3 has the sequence CASSSKALAGEVRYTQYF. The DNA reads TGTGCCAGCAGTTCTAAAGCGTTGGCGGGAGAGGTACGATATACGCAGTATTTT.